Below, 8 T cell receptor beta chains from the same sample are listed, as sequenced in a study of Tregs in tolerant kidney transplant recipients. Here immunoSEQ multiplex PCR was the method, and the copy in TCRdb shows in-frame clones only, minus some. The data contain tens of thousands of clones, 91% of them singletons. The sample taken for sequencing was Tregs from blood. The receptors stem from a human donor in good health.

This chain uses TRBV12-5 with TRBJ2-7, with D possibly being TRBD1 or TRBD2 (5 bases each). The germline CDR1 and CDR2 sequences are LGHNT and FRNRAP. The CDR3 runs 14 residues. V lost 4 bases, J lost 2 bases, and 12 bases lay in between. CDR3 loop: CASGSPRDPYEQYF. CDR3 in DNA: TGTGCTAGTGGTTCGCCCCGGGACCCCTACGAGCAGTACTTC.

The chain recombines TRBV19 with TRBJ1-4; D uncertain. The V gene's germline CDR1 is LNHDA and CDR2 SQIVND (reference sequence). Deletions cut 4 bases from V and 10 bases from J, with 13 bases between. The CDR3 has 13 residues. The CDR3 DNA reads TGTGCCAGTAGTAGGCAGATCATGGGAAAACTGTTTTTT. Its protein is CASSRQIMGKLFF.

The rearrangement links TRBV5-6 to TRBJ1-2; a possible D gene is TRBD1 (6 bases). The CDR3 is made up of 15 amino acids. The V end lost 7 bases, the J end lost 4 bases, and 20 bases lay between the germline ends. Germline V CDR1 and CDR2: SGHDT, YYEEEE. The CDR3 coding sequence is TGTGCCAGCGTCCGTACGGGGGCGCCCCCCTATGGCTACACCTTC. This encodes CASVRTGAPPYGYTF.

The V and J genes are TRBV10-3 and TRBJ2-7, with 13 nucleotides matching TRBD2. The CDR3 contains 16 residues. The V segment lost 0 bases and the J segment 2 bases; nucleotides outside the gene matches: 1. CDR1 is ENHRY, CDR2 SYGVKD, per germline. CDR3 bases: TGTGCCATCAGTGAGTCAGGACTAGCGGGGGCCTACGAGCAGTACTTC. Translating gives CAISESGLAGAYEQYF.

The chain carries TRBV14 and TRBJ1-1, with D tentatively TRBD1 (6 bases). The CDR3 has 14 residues. Trimming removed 5 bases at V and 6 bases at J, with 16 bases between. Germline V gene sequence: CDR1 SGHDN, CDR2 FVKESK. As DNA, the CDR3 is TGTGCCAGCAGCTCCCCAGGGGTGGGAGCTGAAGCTTTCTTT. It is translated as CASSSPGVGAEAFF.

The chain couples TRBV14 to TRBJ1-6; the D is unclear. This CDR3 region has 16 residues. The V end lost 0 bases, the J end lost 1 base, and 7 bases lay between the germline ends. Germline CDR1 SGHDN, CDR2 FVKESK. CDR3 protein: CASSQDLGSYNSPLHF. CDR3 DNA sequence: TGTGCCAGCAGCCAAGACCTGGGTTCCTATAATTCACCCCTCCACTTT. Variable domain in full (rest from reference TRBV14 and TRBJ1-6): EAGVTQFPSHSVIEKGQTVTLRCDPISGHDNLYWYRRVMGKEIKFLLHFVKESKQDESGMPNNRFLAERTGGTYSTLKVQPAELEDSGVYFCASSQDLGSYNSPLHFGNGTRLTVT.

V gene TRBV7-9 combines with J gene TRBJ1-2; D gene ambiguous. Germline-derived CDR1 and CDR2 are SEHNR and FQNEAQ (reference sequence). V shed 5 bases and J shed 2 bases, with 15 bases lying between them. The CDR3 sequence is 15 residues long. CDR3 sequence (DNA): TGTGCCAGCAGCCCCCGTGTTCCGGGGAACTATGGCTACACCTTC. It codes for CASSPRVPGNYGYTF.

The genes are TRBV6-6 and TRBJ1-5; D remains ambiguous. Germline V gene lookup returns CDR1 MNHNY and CDR2 SVGAGI (reference sequence). The CDR3 loop spans 15 amino acids. Trimming shortened V by 2 bases and J by 0 bases, and 8 bases separated the two germline ends. The CDR3 region is CASSYPYDSNQPQHF. CDR3 coding DNA: TGTGCCAGCAGTTACCCATACGATAGCAATCAGCCCCAGCATTTT.